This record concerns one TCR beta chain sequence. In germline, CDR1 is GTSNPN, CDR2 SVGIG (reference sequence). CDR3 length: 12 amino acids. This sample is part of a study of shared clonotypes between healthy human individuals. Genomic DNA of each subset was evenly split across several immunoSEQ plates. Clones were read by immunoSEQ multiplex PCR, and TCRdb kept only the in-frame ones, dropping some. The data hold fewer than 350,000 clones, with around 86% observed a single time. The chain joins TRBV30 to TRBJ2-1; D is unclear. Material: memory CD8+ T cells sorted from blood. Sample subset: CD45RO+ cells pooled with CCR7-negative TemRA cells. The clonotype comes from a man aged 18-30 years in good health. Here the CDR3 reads CAIAADNNEQFF. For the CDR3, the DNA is TGTGCTATCGCCGCAGATAACAATGAGCAGTTCTTC.